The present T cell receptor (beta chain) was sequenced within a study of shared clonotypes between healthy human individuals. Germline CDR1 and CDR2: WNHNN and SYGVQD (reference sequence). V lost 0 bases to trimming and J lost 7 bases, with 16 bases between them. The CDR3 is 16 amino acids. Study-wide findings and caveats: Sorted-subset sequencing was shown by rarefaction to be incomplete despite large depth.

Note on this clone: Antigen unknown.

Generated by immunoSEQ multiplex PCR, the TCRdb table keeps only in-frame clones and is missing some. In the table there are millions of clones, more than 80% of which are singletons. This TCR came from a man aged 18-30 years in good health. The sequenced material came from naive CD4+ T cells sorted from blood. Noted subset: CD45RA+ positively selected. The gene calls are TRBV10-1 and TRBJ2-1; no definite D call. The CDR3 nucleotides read TGCGCCAGCAGTGAGTCACGACTGAAAAATGGGAATGAGCAGTTCTTC. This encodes CASSESRLKNGNEQFF.